The TCR beta chain under discussion was sequenced for a study of multiple sclerosis patients with progressive multifocal leukoencephalopathy. General study findings and limits: TRBV and TRBJ usage showed no common pattern when PML developed. Clones expanded at PML were already present before and during natalizumab. In most PML patients, TRB repertoires appeared less diverse by entropy.

This clone has only a few counts. No antigen is known for it. TCRdb keeps only in-frame clones here, not all; method: immunoSEQ multiplex PCR. Among about 31,000 clones listed, around 85% were seen once. The sample's time point: time of PML onset. PML was confirmed by JC virus DNA in cerebrospinal fluid. In germline, CDR1 is MNHEY, CDR2 SMNVEV (reference sequence). The CDR3 runs 13 residues. Trimming shortened V by 4 bases and J by 7 bases, and 13 bases separated the two germline ends. The chain employs TRBV27 and TRBJ1-2; TRBD1 might be the D (5 bases). This TCR came from a woman younger than 45 with progressive multifocal leukoencephalopathy. The sample in question was PBMCs, obtained from a patient treated with natalizumab. This CDR3 reads CASSSGPLGGYTF. The CDR3 bases are TGTGCCAGCAGTTCGGGACCCCTAGGTGGCTACACCTTC.